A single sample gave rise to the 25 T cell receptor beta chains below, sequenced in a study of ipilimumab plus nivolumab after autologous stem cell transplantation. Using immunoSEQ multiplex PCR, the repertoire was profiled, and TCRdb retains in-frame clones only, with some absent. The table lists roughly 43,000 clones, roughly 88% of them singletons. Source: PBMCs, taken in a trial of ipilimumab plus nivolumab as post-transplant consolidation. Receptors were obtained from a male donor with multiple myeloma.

CDR3 amino acids: CASSGGPSTDTQYF. The DNA of the CDR3 is TGTGCCAGCAGTGGGGGCCCTAGCACAGATACGCAGTATTTT. The chain carries TRBV6-1 and TRBJ2-3; D possibly corresponds to TRBD1 (5 bases). With 4 bases removed from V and 0 bases from J, the gap between germline ends came to 8 bases. This CDR3 comprises 14 residues. Germline CDR1 is MNHNS and CDR2 is SASEGT.

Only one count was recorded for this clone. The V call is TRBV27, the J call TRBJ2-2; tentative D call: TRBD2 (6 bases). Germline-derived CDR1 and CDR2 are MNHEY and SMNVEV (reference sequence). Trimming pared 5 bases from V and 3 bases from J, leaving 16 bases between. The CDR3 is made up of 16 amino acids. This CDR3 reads CASSPRRGMDTGELFF. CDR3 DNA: TGTGCCAGCAGTCCCAGACGGGGGATGGACACCGGGGAGCTGTTTTTT.

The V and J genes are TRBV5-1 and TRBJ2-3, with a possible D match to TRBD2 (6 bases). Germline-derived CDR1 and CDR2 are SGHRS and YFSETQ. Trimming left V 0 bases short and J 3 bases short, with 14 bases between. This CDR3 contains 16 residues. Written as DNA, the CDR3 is TGCGCCAGCAGCTTGGCCATCGGTAGCGGAACAGATACGCAGTATTTT. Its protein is CASSLAIGSGTDTQYF. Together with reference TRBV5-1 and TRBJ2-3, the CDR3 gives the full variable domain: KAGVTQTPRYLIKTRGQQVTLSCSPISGHRSVSWYQQTPGQGLQFLFEYFSETQRNKGNFPGRFSGRQFSNSRSEMNVSTLELGDSALYLCASSLAIGSGTDTQYFGPGTRLTVL.

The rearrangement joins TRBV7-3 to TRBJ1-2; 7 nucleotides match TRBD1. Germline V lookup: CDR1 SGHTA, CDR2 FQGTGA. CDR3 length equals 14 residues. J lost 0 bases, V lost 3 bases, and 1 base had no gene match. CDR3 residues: CASSFTGANYGYTF. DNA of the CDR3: TGTGCCAGCAGCTTTACAGGGGCTAACTATGGCTACACCTTC. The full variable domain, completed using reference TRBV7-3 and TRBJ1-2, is GAGVSQTPSNKVTEKGKYVELRCDPISGHTALYWYRQSLGQGPEFLIYFQGTGAADDSGLPNDRFFAVRPEGSVSTLKIQRTERGDSAVYLCASSFTGANYGYTFGSGTRLTVV.

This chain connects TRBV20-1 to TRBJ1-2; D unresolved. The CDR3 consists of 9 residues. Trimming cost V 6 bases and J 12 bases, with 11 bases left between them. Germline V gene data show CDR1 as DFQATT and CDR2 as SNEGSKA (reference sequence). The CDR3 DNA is TGCAGTGCGGGCCAGCCAAACACCTTC. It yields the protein CSAGQPNTF.

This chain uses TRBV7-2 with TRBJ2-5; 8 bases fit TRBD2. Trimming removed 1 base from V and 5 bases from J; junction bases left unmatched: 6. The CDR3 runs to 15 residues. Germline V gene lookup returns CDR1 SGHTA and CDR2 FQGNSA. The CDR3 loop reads CASSLGPGGPETQYF. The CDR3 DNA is TGTGCCAGCAGCTTAGGACCGGGGGGGCCGGAGACCCAGTACTTC. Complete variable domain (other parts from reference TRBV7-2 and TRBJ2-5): GAGVSQSPSNKVTEKGKDVELRCDPISGHTALYWYRQSLGQGLEFLIYFQGNSAPDKSGLPSDRFSAERTGGSVSTLTIQRTQQEDSAVYLCASSLGPGGPETQYFGPGTRLLVL.

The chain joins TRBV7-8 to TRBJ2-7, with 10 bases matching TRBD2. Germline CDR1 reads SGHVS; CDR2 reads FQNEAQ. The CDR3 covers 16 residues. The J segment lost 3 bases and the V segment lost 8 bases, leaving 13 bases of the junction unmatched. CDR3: CASASPRAGGFYEQYF. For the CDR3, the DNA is TGTGCCAGCGCCTCTCCCCGAGCGGGGGGGTTCTACGAGCAGTACTTC. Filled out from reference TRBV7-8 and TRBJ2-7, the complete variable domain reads GAGVSQSPRYKVAKRGQDVALRCDPISGHVSLFWYQQALGQGPEFLTYFQNEAQLDKSGLPSDRFFAERPEGSVSTLKIQRTQQEDSAVYLCASASPRAGGFYEQYFGPGTRLTVT.

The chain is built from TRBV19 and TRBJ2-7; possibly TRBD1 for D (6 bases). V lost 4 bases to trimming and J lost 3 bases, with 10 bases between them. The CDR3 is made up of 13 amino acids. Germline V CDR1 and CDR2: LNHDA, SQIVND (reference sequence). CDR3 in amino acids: CASSTDRHYEQYF. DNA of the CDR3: TGTGCCAGTAGTACGGACAGACACTACGAGCAGTACTTC.

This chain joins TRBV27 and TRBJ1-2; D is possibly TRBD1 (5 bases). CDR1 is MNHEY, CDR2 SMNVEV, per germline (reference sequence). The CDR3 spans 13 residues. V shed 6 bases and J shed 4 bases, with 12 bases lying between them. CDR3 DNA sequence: TGTGCCAGCAGCCCAGCAGGGTTCTATGGCTACACCTTC. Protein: CASSPAGFYGYTF.

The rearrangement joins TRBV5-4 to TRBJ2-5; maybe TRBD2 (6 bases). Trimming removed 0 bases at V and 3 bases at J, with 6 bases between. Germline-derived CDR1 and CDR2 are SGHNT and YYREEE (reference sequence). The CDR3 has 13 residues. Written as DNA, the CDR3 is TGTGCCAGCAGCTTGGGACTAGAAGAGACCCAGTACTTC. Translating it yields CASSLGLEETQYF. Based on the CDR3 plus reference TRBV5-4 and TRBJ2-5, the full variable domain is ETGVTQSPTHLIKTRGQQVTLRCSSQSGHNTVSWYQQALGQGPQFIFQYYREEENGRGNFPPRFSGLQFPNYSSELNVNALELDDSALYLCASSLGLEETQYFGPGTRLLVL.

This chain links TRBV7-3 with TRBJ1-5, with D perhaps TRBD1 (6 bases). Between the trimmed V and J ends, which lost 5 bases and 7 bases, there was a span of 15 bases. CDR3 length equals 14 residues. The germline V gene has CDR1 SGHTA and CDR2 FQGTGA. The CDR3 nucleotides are TGTGCCAGCAGCGTGGGGGGCGCAGAGCAGCCCCAGCATTTT. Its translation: CASSVGGAEQPQHF.

The CDR3, as DNA: TGTGCCTGGATCGGACAGGGGATGGAGACCCAGTACTTC. It specifies CAWIGQGMETQYF. The chain uses TRBV30 and TRBJ2-5; TRBD1 matches at 9 bases. Germline V gene lookup returns CDR1 GTSNPN and CDR2 SVGIG (reference sequence). J lost 5 bases, V lost 4 bases, and 5 bases had no gene match. This CDR3 contains 13 residues.

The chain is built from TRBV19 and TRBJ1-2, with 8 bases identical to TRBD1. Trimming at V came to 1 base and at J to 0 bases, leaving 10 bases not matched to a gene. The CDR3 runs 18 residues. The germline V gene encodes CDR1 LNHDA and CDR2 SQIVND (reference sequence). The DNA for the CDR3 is TGTGCCAGTAGTATAGCGGCAGGGGGCGTAGGAACTAACTATGGCTACACCTTC. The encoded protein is CASSIAAGGVGTNYGYTF.

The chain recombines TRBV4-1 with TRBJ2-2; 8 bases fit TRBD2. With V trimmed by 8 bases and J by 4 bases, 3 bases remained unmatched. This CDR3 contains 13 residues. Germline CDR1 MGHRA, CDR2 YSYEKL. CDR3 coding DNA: TGCGCCAGCGCGGGAGGTGGCACCGGGGAGCTGTTTTTT. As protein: CASAGGGTGELFF.

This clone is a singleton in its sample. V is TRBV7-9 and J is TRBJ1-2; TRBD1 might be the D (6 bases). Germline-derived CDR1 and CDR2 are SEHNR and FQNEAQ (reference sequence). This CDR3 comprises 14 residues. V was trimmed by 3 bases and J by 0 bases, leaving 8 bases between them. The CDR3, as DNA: TGTGCCAGCAGCTTCAGGGGAGCTAACTATGGCTACACCTTC. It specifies CASSFRGANYGYTF.

In nucleotides, the CDR3 is TGTGCCAGCAGCTTACCTAGCGGGGGGATTACACTAGGGGAGACCCAGTACTTC. This sequence encodes CASSLPSGGITLGETQYF. V usage is TRBV7-9 and J usage is TRBJ2-5; 11 positions match TRBD2. CDR3 length: 18 residues. CDR1 and CDR2 (germline): SEHNR, FQNEAQ (reference sequence). V shed 2 bases and J 5 bases; nucleotides not matched to a gene: 13.

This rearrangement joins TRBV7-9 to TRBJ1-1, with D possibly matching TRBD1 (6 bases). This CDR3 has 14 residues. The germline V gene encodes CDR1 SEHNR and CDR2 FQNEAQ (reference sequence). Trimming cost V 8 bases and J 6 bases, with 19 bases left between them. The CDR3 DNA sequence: TGTGCCAGCGGAGGGGGGGGCAGGACTGCTGAAGCTTTCTTT. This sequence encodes CASGGGGRTAEAFF.

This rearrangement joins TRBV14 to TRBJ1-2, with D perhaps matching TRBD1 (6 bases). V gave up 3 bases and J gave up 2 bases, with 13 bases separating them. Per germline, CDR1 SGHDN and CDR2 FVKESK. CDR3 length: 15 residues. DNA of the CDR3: TGTGCCAGCAGCCAGTGGAGGACAGCAAACTATGGCTACACCTTC. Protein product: CASSQWRTANYGYTF.

This chain's CDR3 is CASSHNAPGYPYNSPLHF. The CDR3 DNA sequence: TGCGCCAGCAGCCATAATGCCCCGGGGTATCCCTATAATTCACCCCTCCACTTT. The chain employs TRBV23-1 and TRBJ1-6; D is undetermined. TRBV23-1 carries the ORF label, with uncertain function. The CDR3 has 18 amino acids. The V gene lost 6 bases and the J gene lost 2 bases, with 20 bases spanning the gap.

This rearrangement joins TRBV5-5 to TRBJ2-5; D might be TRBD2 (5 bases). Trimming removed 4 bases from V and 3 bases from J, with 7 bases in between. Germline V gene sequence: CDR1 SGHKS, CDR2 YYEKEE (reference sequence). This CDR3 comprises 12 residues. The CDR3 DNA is TGTGCCAGCAGCCGGGATGAAGAGACCCAGTACTTC. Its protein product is CASSRDEETQYF.

This CDR3 reads CASSLNTWSGYTF. The CDR3 DNA reads as TGTGCCAGCAGCCTGAATACTTGGAGTGGCTACACCTTC. J is TRBJ1-2 and V is TRBV28; D call uncertain. From germline, CDR1 is MDHEN and CDR2 SYDVKM. V lost 6 bases to trimming and J lost 7 bases, with 15 bases between them. The CDR3 totals 13 residues.

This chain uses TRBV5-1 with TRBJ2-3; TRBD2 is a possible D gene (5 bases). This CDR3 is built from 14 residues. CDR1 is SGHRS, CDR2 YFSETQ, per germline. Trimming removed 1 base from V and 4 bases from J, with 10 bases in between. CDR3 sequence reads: CASSLPTGSDTQYF. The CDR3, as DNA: TGCGCCAGCAGCTTGCCAACGGGGTCAGATACGCAGTATTTT. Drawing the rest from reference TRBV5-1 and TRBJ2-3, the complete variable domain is KAGVTQTPRYLIKTRGQQVTLSCSPISGHRSVSWYQQTPGQGLQFLFEYFSETQRNKGNFPGRFSGRQFSNSRSEMNVSTLELGDSALYLCASSLPTGSDTQYFGPGTRLTVL.

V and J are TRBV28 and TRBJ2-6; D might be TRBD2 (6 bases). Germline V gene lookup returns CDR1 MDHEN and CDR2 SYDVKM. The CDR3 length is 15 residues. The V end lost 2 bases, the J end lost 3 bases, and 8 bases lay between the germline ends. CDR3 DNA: TGTGCCAGCAGTTTAGCGGGGCATGGGGCCAACGTCCTGACTTTC. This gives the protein CASSLAGHGANVLTF.

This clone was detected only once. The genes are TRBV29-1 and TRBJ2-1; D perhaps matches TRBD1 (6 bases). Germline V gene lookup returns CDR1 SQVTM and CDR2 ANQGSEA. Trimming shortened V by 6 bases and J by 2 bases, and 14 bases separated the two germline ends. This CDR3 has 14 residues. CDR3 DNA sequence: TGCAGCGTCGGCGGCAGGGGACCCTACAATGAGCAGTTCTTC. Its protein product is CSVGGRGPYNEQFF.

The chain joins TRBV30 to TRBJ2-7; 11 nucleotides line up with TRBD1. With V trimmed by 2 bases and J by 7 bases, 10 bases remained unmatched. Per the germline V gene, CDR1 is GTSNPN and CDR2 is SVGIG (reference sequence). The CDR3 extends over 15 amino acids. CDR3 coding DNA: TGTGCCTGGAGTCCATCGGGACAGGGGGTCGGGGAGCAGTACTTC. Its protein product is CAWSPSGQGVGEQYF.